This TCR beta chain was identified during a study of cytomegalovirus exposure and HLA in healthy donors. Study-wide results and caveats: As was reported, the classifier diagnosed cytomegalovirus status with high specificity and sensitivity.

It was with 60 Vbeta and 13 Jbeta primers that the PCR ran. Original processing methods: A follow-up analysis tallied around 76 million unique TCR beta chains, 8.5 million to 14 million shared. Generated by immunoSEQ multiplex PCR, the TCRdb table keeps only in-frame clones and is missing some. V, J and clone size reflect that table, while D and trimming were determined from the DNA. This sample has some 96,000 clones; roughly 75% occur once, and the top ten carry 0.6% to 0.95%. About this clone: The antigen remains undetermined.

It was healthy bone marrow donors who served as donors. This clonotype originated in an older woman in good health and CMV-seronegative. Sequencing was performed on PBMCs.

The CDR3 loop is CASSRRPPGMGVHEQYF. The CDR3 nucleotides are TGTGCCAGTAGCCGACGCCCCCCAGGAATGGGCGTCCACGAGCAGTACTTC. The chain uses TRBV19 and TRBJ2-7, with D unresolved. Trimming cost V 6 bases and J 5 bases, with 26 bases left between them. The CDR3 has 17 residues. Germline CDR1 LNHDA, CDR2 SQIVND (reference sequence).